This section outlines one TCR beta chain sequence together with its context. Its specificity is unknown. The PCR made use of 60 Vbeta and 13 Jbeta primers. The method was immunoSEQ multiplex PCR; TCRdb's version includes in-frame clones alone and lacks a portion of them. The table lists approximately 68,000 clones. This record belongs to a study of cytomegalovirus exposure and HLA in healthy donors. Study as a whole: The study's early data release held about 85 million unique TCRs from HLA-typed donors.

Broader study findings: About 90% or about 30% of the time was how often most TCR beta V segments were productive, according to an earlier analysis. In all likelihood, a cluster of highly shared sequence variants was a sequencing artifact.

The germline CDR1 and CDR2 sequences are SGHVS and FNYEAQ. With 5 bases removed from V and 2 bases from J, the gap between germline ends came to 10 bases. This CDR3 has 14 residues. Sequencing used PBMCs. The TCR was taken from a female donor in good health and CMV-seropositive. This chain joins TRBV7-6 and TRBJ1-3, with D unclear. The CDR3 region has the DNA TGTGCCAGCAGCCAAACGGGAGCTGGAAACACCATATATTTT. Translated, it gives CASSQTGAGNTIYF.